The 2 T cell receptor beta chains presented below share a single source sample, sequenced in a study of blood T cell repertoires in COVID-19. The data were produced by immunoSEQ multiplex PCR, yet TCRdb's version contains in-frame clones alone and is incomplete. The sample yields more than 350,000 clones, roughly 90% seen once. Input material: peripheral blood. All receptors come from a woman aged 25 to 39 with COVID-19, enrolled during active disease.

This sequence joins TRBV6-6 and TRBJ1-1, with a weak D call TRBD1 (5 bases). V was pared by 0 bases and J by 5 bases, with 16 bases between. Germline assignment: CDR1 MNHNY and CDR2 SVGAGI (reference sequence). This CDR3 has 16 residues. DNA of the CDR3: TGTGCCAGCAGTTACTCGCAACGGGAGAAGGGGACTGAAGCTTTCTTT. As protein: CASSYSQREKGTEAFF.

This chain joins TRBV12-3 or TRBV12-4 and TRBJ1-6; D is possibly TRBD1 (6 bases). V lost 8 bases and J lost 7, with 9 bases in between. The CDR3 is 12 amino acids. The CDR3 DNA sequence: TGTGCCAGCGGGGGGGCGAATTCACCCCTCCACTTT. Protein: CASGGANSPLHF.